This TCR beta chain is drawn from a study of Ad26.COV2.S vaccination and SARS-CoV-2 variants. The method was immunoSEQ multiplex PCR; TCRdb's version includes in-frame clones alone and lacks a portion of them. The sample holds hundreds of thousands of clones; roughly 81% are singletons and the top ten take less than 4%. Treatment described: about 20 received Ad26.COV2.S at low or high dose, single or two shots; about 5 received placebo; per-sample allocation not given. On day 63 after the first injection, vaccine and placebo recipients gave samples. Adults aged 18-55 years in Boston included the donor. Wuhan-strain SARS-CoV-2 spike was expressed by the Ad26 vector that made up the vaccine. Germline values: CDR1 SNHLY, CDR2 FYNNEI. Trimming pared 7 bases from V and 0 bases from J, leaving 12 bases between. The CDR3 covers 14 residues.

J is TRBJ1-1 and V is TRBV2; D gene uncertain. The starting material was peripheral blood, obtained in a trial of Ad26.COV2.S vaccine versus placebo. This receptor was identified in a person aged 18-65 years who received the Ad26.COV2.S COVID-19 vaccine or a placebo. The CDR3 coding sequence is TGTGCCAGCACTGTACAGAGGATGAACACTGAAGCTTTCTTT. The encoded protein is CASTVQRMNTEAFF.